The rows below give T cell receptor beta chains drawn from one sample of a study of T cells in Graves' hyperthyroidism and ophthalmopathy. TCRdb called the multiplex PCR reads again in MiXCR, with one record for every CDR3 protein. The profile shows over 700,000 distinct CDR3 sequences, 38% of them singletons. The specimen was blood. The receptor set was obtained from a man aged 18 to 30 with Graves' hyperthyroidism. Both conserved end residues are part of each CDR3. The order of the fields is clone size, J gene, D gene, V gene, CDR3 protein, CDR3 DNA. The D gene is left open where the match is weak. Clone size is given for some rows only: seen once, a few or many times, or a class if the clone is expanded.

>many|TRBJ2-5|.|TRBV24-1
CATSDPGRGGETQYF
TGTGCCACCAGTGACCCCGGCCGTGGGGGAGAGACCCAGTACTTC
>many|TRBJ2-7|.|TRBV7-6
CASSLGPGPYEQYF
TGTGCCAGCAGCTTAGGGCCAGGCCCCTACGAGCAGTACTTC
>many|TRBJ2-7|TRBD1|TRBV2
CASSRTGAIHEQYF
TGTGCCAGCAGTCGGACAGGGGCTATCCACGAGCAGTACTTC
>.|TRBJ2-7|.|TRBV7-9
CASSVAGNEQYF
TGTGCCAGTAGTGTCGCAGGGAACGAGCAGTACTTC
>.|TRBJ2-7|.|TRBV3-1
CASSQVAGSTYEQYF
TGTGCCAGCAGCCAAGTTGCAGGGTCCACCTACGAGCAGTACTTC
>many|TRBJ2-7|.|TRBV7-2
CASSFRGLYEQYF
TGTGCCAGCAGCTTCCGCGGACTCTACGAGCAGTACTTC
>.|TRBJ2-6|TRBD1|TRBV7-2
CASSLTAGGRSGANVLTF
TGTGCCAGCAGCTTAACCGCAGGGGGCCGCTCTGGGGCCAACGTCCTGACTTTC
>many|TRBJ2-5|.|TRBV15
CATSRTRRGGMETQYF
TGTGCCACCAGCAGAACCCGACGGGGCGGGATGGAGACCCAGTACTTC
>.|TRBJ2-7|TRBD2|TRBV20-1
CSVGLAGGPRKEEQYF
TGCAGCGTTGGACTAGCGGGAGGACCGCGGAAGGAGGAGCAGTACTTC
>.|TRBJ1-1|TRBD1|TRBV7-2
CASSSYRGMFTEAFF
TGTGCCAGCAGCTCATACAGGGGGATGTTCACTGAAGCTTTCTTT
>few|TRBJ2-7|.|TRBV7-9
CASSLDATHWKTYEQYF
TGTGCCAGCAGCTTAGATGCAACCCATTGGAAGACCTACGAGCAGTACTTC
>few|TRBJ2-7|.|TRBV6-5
CASAGPLYEQYF
TGTGCCAGCGCGGGCCCCCTCTACGAGCAGTACTTC
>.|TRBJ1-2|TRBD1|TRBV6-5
CASSRQGLGGYTF
TGTGCCAGCAGTCGACAGGGCCTGGGGGGCTACACCTTC
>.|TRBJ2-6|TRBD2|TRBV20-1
CSARDWGGVSGANVLTF
TGCAGTGCTAGAGATTGGGGAGGGGTGAGTGGGGCCAACGTCCTGACTTTC
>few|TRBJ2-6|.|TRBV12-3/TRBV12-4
CASSILQTGANVLTF
TGTGCCAGCAGCATACTACAGACTGGGGCCAACGTCCTGACTTTC
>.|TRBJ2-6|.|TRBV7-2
CASSLGRVLSGANVLTF
TGTGCCAGCAGCTTAGGGCGGGTCCTCTCTGGGGCCAACGTCCTGACTTTC
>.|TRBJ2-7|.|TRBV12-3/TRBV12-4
CASSTQEYEQYF
TGTGCCAGCAGCACGCAGGAGTACGAGCAGTACTTC
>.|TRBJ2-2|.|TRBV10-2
CASSTGPHAGTGELFF
TGCGCCAGCAGTACCGGGCCCCACGCGGGCACCGGGGAGCTGTTTTTT
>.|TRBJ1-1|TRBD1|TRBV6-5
CASSYSGGRMNTEAFF
TGTGCCAGCAGTTACTCAGGGGGCCGCATGAACACTGAAGCTTTCTTT
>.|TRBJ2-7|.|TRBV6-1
CASSEAGTTEQYF
TGTGCCAGCAGTGAAGCCGGGACAACCGAGCAGTACTTC
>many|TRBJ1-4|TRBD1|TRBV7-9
CASRPTDRVNEKLFF
TGTGCCAGCAGACCTACCGACAGGGTAAATGAAAAACTGTTTTTT
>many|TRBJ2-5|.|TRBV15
CATSIPGEPVTETQYF
TGTGCCACCAGCATCCCCGGGGAGCCAGTGACAGAGACCCAGTACTTC
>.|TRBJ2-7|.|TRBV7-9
CASSLELKGTYGQYF
TGTGCCAGCAGCTTAGAATTGAAGGGGACCTACGGGCAGTACTTC
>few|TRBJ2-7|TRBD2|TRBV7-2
CASSSSGRAYYEQYF
TGTGCCAGCAGCTCAAGCGGGAGGGCCTACTACGAGCAGTACTTC
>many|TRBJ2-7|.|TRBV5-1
CASPDSYEQYF
TGCGCCAGCCCGGACTCCTACGAGCAGTACTTC
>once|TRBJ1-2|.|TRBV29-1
CSVERGYGYTF
TGCAGCGTTGAAAGAGGTTATGGCTACACCTTC
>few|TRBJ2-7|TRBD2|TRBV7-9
CASSPSGRRNEQYF
TGTGCCAGCAGTCCTAGCGGGAGGCGTAACGAGCAGTACTTC
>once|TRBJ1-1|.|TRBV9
CASSYTPGGLTEAFF
TGTGCCAGCAGTTACACCCCCGGCGGATTGACTGAAGCTTTCTTT
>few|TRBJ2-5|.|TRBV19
CASSPQGIKETQYF
TGTGCCAGTAGTCCACAGGGCATCAAGGAGACCCAGTACTTC
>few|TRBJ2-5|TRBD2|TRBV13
CASSSAGGPGKTQYF
TGTGCCAGCAGCTCAGCGGGAGGGCCAGGAAAGACCCAGTACTTC
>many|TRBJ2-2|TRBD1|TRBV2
CASSVRGRNTGELFF
TGTGCCAGCAGTGTCAGGGGGCGGAACACCGGGGAGCTGTTTTTT
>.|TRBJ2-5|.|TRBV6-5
CASSYSVQGGEAQYF
TGTGCCAGCAGTTACTCGGTCCAGGGCGGCGAGGCCCAGTACTTC
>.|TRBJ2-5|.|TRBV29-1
CSVDRGAETQYF
TGCAGCGTTGACAGGGGGGCCGAGACCCAGTACTTC
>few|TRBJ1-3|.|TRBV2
CASSPRTLSGNTIYF
TGTGCCAGCAGTCCCCGGACCCTCTCTGGAAACACCATATATTTT
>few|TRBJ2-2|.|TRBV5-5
CASTLTVYTGELFF
TGTGCCAGCACCTTGACCGTTTACACCGGGGAGCTGTTTTTT
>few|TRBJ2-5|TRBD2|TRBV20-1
CSALGASGNRETQYF
TGCAGTGCCCTGGGGGCTAGCGGGAACAGAGAGACCCAGTACTTC
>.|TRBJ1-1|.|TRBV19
CASSIKGSARLNTEAFF
TGTGCCAGTAGTATTAAGGGTTCTGCGCGTTTGAACACTGAAGCTTTCTTT
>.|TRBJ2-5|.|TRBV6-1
CASLSPGKTQYF
TGTGCCAGCTTGTCCCCTGGGAAGACCCAGTACTTC
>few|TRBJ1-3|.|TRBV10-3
CATLDRSSGNTIYF
TGTGCCACCCTTGACAGGAGCTCTGGAAACACCATATATTTT
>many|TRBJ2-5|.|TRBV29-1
CSVVEGTQYF
TGCAGCGTTGTGGAAGGGACCCAGTACTTC
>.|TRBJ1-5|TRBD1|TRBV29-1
CSWDRGNQPQHF
TGCAGCTGGGACAGGGGCAATCAGCCCCAGCATTTT
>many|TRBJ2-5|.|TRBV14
CASSGTGWEETQYF
TGTGCCAGCAGCGGAACAGGGTGGGAAGAGACCCAGTACTTC
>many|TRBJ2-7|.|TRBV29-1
CSVRETDNYEQYF
TGCAGCGTTCGAGAGACAGATAACTACGAGCAGTACTTC